This T cell receptor beta chain is from a study of glioma-infiltrating T cells. The study's findings and limits: Gliomas, especially low-grade, showed above-expected tissue-blood divergence; non-neoplastic patients showed below. CDR3 overlap between tissue and blood was very small.

Using RNA template, CDR3s of TCR alpha and beta were amplified with iRepertoire arm-PCR. One entry per CDR3 protein results from TCRdb running MiXCR on the multiplex PCR reads. The profile shows about 130,000 distinct CDR3 sequences, approximately 24% of them singletons. CDR1 is SGHVS, CDR2 FNYEAQ, per germline. V lost 5 bases and J lost 5, with 5 bases in between. The CDR3 runs 11 residues. This clonotype was seen a few times. The target antigen is unknown. The V call is TRBV7-6, the J call TRBJ2-3; D is uncertain. The sequencing sample was made of glioma tissue, nonneoplastic brain tissue, or PBMCs (not recorded which). This clonotype was sampled from a human donor with low-grade glioma or glioblastoma, undergoing nonglioma brain surgery, or in good health (not recorded which). CDR3 residues: CASSRGDTQYF. The CDR3 bases are TGTGCCAGCAGCCGAGGAGATACGCAGTATTTT.